These T cell receptor beta chains were read from a single sample in a study of cytomegalovirus exposure and HLA in healthy donors. Profiled with immunoSEQ multiplex PCR; TCRdb holds only in-frame clones, not every one. The sample shows 90,000 to 120,000 clones, 74% of them seen only once. Sequencing used PBMCs. These receptors were taken from a man over 45 in good health and CMV-seropositive. CDR3s include the opening cysteine and the closing phenylalanine or tryptophan. The order of the fields is clone size, D gene, V gene, J gene, CDR3 DNA, CDR3 protein. The D gene is left open where the match is weak. Expanded clones get a size class; other rows say once, few or many, or leave the size out.

-	TRBD1	TRBV4-2	TRBJ1-1	TGTGCCAGCAGCCCGAACCGCAGGGGGAAGGCTGAAGCTTTCTTT	CASSPNRRGKAEAFF
-	-	TRBV6-1	TRBJ1-2	TGTGCCAGCAGTGAAGCAGTGAGACAGAGGAACTATGGCTACACCTTC	CASSEAVRQRNYGYTF
-	-	TRBV28	TRBJ2-7	TGTGCCAGCAGCCAAACCAGACAGGTCCCTAACGAGCAGTACTTC	CASSQTRQVPNEQYF
-	TRBD1	TRBV6-1	TRBJ2-2	TGTGCCAGCAGTGCGACAGGGGTGAACACCGGGGAGCTGTTTTTT	CASSATGVNTGELFF
-	-	TRBV7-3	TRBJ2-1	TGTGCCAGCAGTCAAAGGGTGGGAGAGGATGAGCAGTTCTTC	CASSQRVGEDEQFF
once	TRBD1	TRBV9	TRBJ1-2	TGTGCCAGCAGCGTAGGCCCGGGACAGGCTCTCTATGGCTACACCTTC	CASSVGPGQALYGYTF
-	TRBD2	TRBV7-2	TRBJ2-5	TGTGCCAGCAGCCCCGGGGGGGCGGGAGGAGAGACCCAGTACTTC	CASSPGGAGGETQYF
once	TRBD1	TRBV6-5	TRBJ2-7	TGTGCCAGCAGTTCTCGGACAGGGACCTACGAGCAGTACTTC	CASSSRTGTYEQYF
once	-	TRBV1	TRBJ2-2	TGCACCAGCAGCCAAGATCTAATATCGACTAGCGGAGCCGCCACCGGGGAGCTGTTTTTT	CTSSQDLISTSGAATGELFF
-	-	TRBV5-1	TRBJ2-5	TGCGCCAGCAGCGTGACAGGCGGGGAGACCCAGTACTTC	CASSVTGGETQYF
-	TRBD2	TRBV6-1	TRBJ2-3	TGTGCCAGCAGTGGGACTAGCGGGGGGGTATCAGATACGCAGTATTTT	CASSGTSGGVSDTQYF
-	TRBD2	TRBV5-1	TRBJ2-3	TGCGCCAGCAGACTAGCGGGGGGGATGACAGATACGCAGTATTTT	CASRLAGGMTDTQYF
-	-	TRBV5-5	TRBJ1-1	TGTGCCAGCAGCTCCCAGGGGAACACTGAAGCTTTCTTT	CASSSQGNTEAFF
-	-	TRBV9	TRBJ1-6	TGTGCCAGCAGCGTACTGGGGCATAATTCACCCCTCCACTTT	CASSVLGHNSPLHF
-	TRBD1	TRBV28	TRBJ1-2	TGTGCCAGCAGTTCCAGGGGGATCCACTATGGCTACACCTTC	CASSSRGIHYGYTF
-	TRBD1	TRBV25-1	TRBJ1-2	TGTGCCAGCAGCAGGACAGGGGGAGATGGCTACACCTTC	CASSRTGGDGYTF
once	-	TRBV28	TRBJ2-7	TGTGCCACTATGACATTGTACGAGCAGTACTTC	CATMTLYEQYF
-	-	TRBV5-1	TRBJ1-2	TGCGCCAGCAGCTTTGGAGAATGGTATGGCTACACCTTC	CASSFGEWYGYTF
once	-	TRBV28	TRBJ2-7	TGTGCCAGCAGCCCCTACAGCTACGAGCAGTACTTC	CASSPYSYEQYF
once	TRBD2	TRBV2	TRBJ2-7	TGTGCCAGCAGCGACTCCGGGACTAGCGGGGACTTTCACCGGTTAGGTCCCCTCGAGCAGTACTTC	CASSDSGTSGDFHRLGPLEQYF
-	-	TRBV2	TRBJ2-7	TGTGCCAGCAGGGGGTTTAGGACGGGAACCTACGAGCAGTACTTC	CASRGFRTGTYEQYF
-	TRBD1	TRBV7-3	TRBJ1-2	TGTGCCAGCAGCCCAACTTCGATGGACAGGGGGCGCAGCACCTTC	CASSPTSMDRGRSTF
-	-	TRBV4-2	TRBJ2-5	TGTGCCAGCAGCCTCGGAGACGGGAGCACCCGCCAGGAGACCAAGTACTTC	CASSLGDGSTRQETKYF
-	TRBD1	TRBV12-5	TRBJ1-2	TGTGCTAGTGGTTTGGTAGGGGGCGCAAGCTACACCTTC	CASGLVGGASYTF
-	-	TRBV2	TRBJ1-2	TGTGCCAGCAGTATCACTCAGACAGCTAACTATGGCTACACCTTC	CASSITQTANYGYTF
few	-	TRBV28	TRBJ2-3	TGTGCCAGCCGGGGTTACACAGATACGCAGTATTTT	CASRGYTDTQYF
-	-	TRBV11-3	TRBJ2-3	TGTGCCAGCAGCTTCCACACAGATACGCAGTATTTT	CASSFHTDTQYF
-	TRBD1	TRBV4-1	TRBJ1-1	TGCGCCAGCAGCCTAACAGGGGGAGAGACTGAAGCTTTCTTT	CASSLTGGETEAFF
few	-	TRBV7-8	TRBJ2-2	TGTGCCAGCAGCTTAGGACAGAAAACCGGGGAGCTGTTTTTT	CASSLGQKTGELFF
-	TRBD2	TRBV6-5	TRBJ2-7	TGTGCCAGCAGTTGGCGACTAGCGGGGCCCTACGAGCAGTACTTC	CASSWRLAGPYEQYF
-	TRBD2	TRBV18	TRBJ2-1	TGTGCCAGCTCACGGGTGAGGGACTACTACAATGAGCAGTTCTTC	CASSRVRDYYNEQFF
once	-	TRBV21-1	TRBJ2-3	TGTGCCAGCAGCATCGAAACAGGGTGGAGCACAGATACGCAGTATTTT	CASSIETGWSTDTQYF
few	TRBD1	TRBV6-6	TRBJ1-4	TGTGCCAGCAGAACAGGGGGGTTGGTTGAAAAACTGTTTTTT	CASRTGGLVEKLFF
-	-	TRBV18	TRBJ1-1	TGTGCCAGCTCACCACCGGGGGGGGCGGCCGCGAACACTGAAGCTTTCTTT	CASSPPGGAAANTEAFF
-	TRBD2	TRBV13	TRBJ2-1	TGTGCCAGCAGCTTAGGGCGGGGGGGCCTAGTGTATGAGCAGTTCTTC	CASSLGRGGLVYEQFF
-	-	TRBV7-9	TRBJ2-2	TGTGCCAGCAGCTTACGACGCGGGGTCACCGGGGAGCTGTTTTTT	CASSLRRGVTGELFF
once	-	TRBV11-1	TRBJ1-3	TGTGCCAGCAGCTCGAACAGATACTCTGGAAACACCATATATTTT	CASSSNRYSGNTIYF
-	TRBD1	TRBV7-9	TRBJ2-5	TGTGCCAGCAGCTCATCACAGGGGTTGAAAGAGACCCAGTACTTC	CASSSSQGLKETQYF
-	TRBD2	TRBV11-3	TRBJ2-7	TGTGCCAGCAGCTCCGTCACTAGCGGGAGGAGCCACGAGCAGTACTTC	CASSSVTSGRSHEQYF
few	TRBD2	TRBV29-1	TRBJ2-3	TGCAGCGTTGTTTTTTTCACGGGGGGGGAAACTAGCACAGATACGCAGTATTTT	CSVVFFTGGETSTDTQYF
-	TRBD1	TRBV2	TRBJ2-7	TGTGCCAGCAGTGAGTGGGACAGCCCCTACGAGCAGTACTTC	CASSEWDSPYEQYF
few	TRBD2	TRBV5-1	TRBJ2-3	TGCGCCAGCAGAGAAGCGACTAGCGGGGGGACAATGGATACGCAGTATTTT	CASREATSGGTMDTQYF
few	TRBD1	TRBV28	TRBJ1-4	TGTGCCAGCAGTCCCGACAGGGCGACTAATGAAAAACTGTTTTTT	CASSPDRATNEKLFF
-	TRBD1	TRBV5-6	TRBJ2-1	TGTGCCAGCAGCCCCGACAGGGGGCGTCGAAATGAGCAGTTCTTC	CASSPDRGRRNEQFF
-	-	TRBV6-5	TRBJ2-7	TGTGCCAGCATAATAAGGGGGAGTCGCTACGAGCAGTACTTC	CASIIRGSRYEQYF
-	-	TRBV4-2	TRBJ2-3	TGTGCCAGCAGCCAAGATCGTCGCGGGGAAGGTTCAGATACGCAGTATTTT	CASSQDRRGEGSDTQYF
-	TRBD2	TRBV7-9	TRBJ2-2	TGTGCCAGCAGCCTAAACAGCGGGGCGAACACCGGGGAGCTGTTTTTT	CASSLNSGANTGELFF
-	-	TRBV30	TRBJ1-2	TGTGCCTGGAGTGTAAACAGGGTTATCTATGGCTACACCTTC	CAWSVNRVIYGYTF
-	-	TRBV6-5	TRBJ2-3	TGTGCCACCTCGGGACAAAGCACAGATACGCAGTATTTT	CATSGQSTDTQYF
-	-	TRBV7-9	TRBJ2-5	TGTGCCAGCAGCTTTCTAGGGGGAGGGGCACGTTTTCCGAAGCAGTACTTC	CASSFLGGGARFPKQYF
-	TRBD2	TRBV4-1	TRBJ2-7	TGCGCCAGCAGCCATGGGGGAGGGAAATTACACGAGCAGTACTTC	CASSHGGGKLHEQYF
few	-	TRBV29-1	TRBJ1-4	TGCAGCGTATCTGAGGGTACAACTAATGAAAAACTGTTTTTT	CSVSEGTTNEKLFF
-	-	TRBV11-2	TRBJ2-3	TGTGCCAGCAGCTTCCGGGATGGGGCAGATACGCAGTATTTT	CASSFRDGADTQYF
-	-	TRBV14	TRBJ1-2	TGTGCCAGCAGCCAAGATCCGAGTATAAGCTATGGCTACACCTTC	CASSQDPSISYGYTF
-	TRBD1	TRBV4-2	TRBJ1-5	TGTGCCAGCAGCCAAGATCTGGCAGGGGGACGGCCCCAGCATTTT	CASSQDLAGGRPQHF